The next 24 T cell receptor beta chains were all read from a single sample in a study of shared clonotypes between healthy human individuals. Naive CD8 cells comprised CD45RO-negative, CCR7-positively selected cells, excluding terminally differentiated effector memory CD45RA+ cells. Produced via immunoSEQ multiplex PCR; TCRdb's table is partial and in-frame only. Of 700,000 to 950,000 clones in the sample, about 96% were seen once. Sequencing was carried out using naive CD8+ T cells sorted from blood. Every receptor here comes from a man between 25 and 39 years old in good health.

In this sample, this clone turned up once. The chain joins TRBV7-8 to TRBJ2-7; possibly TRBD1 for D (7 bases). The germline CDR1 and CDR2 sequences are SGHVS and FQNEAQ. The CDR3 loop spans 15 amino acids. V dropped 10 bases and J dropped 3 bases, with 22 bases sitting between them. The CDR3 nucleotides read TGTGCCATCCGGCAGGGGGGCCTCGGGGACTACGAGCAGTACTTC. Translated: CAIRQGGLGDYEQYF.

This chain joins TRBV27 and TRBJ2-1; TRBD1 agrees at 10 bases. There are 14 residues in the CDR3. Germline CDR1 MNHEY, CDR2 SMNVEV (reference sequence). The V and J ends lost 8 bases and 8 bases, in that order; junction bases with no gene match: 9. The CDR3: CASRDRGKYDEQFF. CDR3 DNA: TGTGCCAGCCGGGACAGGGGAAAGTATGATGAGCAGTTCTTC.

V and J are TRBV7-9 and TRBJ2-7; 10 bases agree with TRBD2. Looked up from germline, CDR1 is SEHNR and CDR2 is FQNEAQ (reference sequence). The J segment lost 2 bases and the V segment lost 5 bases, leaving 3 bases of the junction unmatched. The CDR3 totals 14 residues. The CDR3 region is CASSGGTSAYEQYF. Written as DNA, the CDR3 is TGTGCCAGCAGCGGGGGGACTAGCGCCTACGAGCAGTACTTC.

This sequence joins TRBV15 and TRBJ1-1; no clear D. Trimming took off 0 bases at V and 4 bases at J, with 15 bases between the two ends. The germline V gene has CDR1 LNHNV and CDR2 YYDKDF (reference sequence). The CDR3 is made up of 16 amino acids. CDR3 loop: CATSRDFSGMGTEAFF. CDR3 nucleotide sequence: TGTGCCACCAGCAGAGATTTCTCCGGTATGGGCACTGAAGCTTTCTTT.

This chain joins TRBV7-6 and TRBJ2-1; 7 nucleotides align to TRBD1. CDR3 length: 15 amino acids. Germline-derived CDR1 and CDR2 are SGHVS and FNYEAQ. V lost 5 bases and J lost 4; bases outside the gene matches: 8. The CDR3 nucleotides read TGTGCCAGCAGCCCCCCAGACAGGGTTTACAATGAGCAGTTCTTC. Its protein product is CASSPPDRVYNEQFF.

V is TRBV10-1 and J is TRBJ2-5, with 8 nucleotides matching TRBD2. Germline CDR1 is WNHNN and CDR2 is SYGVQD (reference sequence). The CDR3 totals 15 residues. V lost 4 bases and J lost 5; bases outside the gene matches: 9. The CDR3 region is CASSGSGSGGETQYF. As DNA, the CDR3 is TGCGCCAGCAGTGGCAGCGGGAGTGGTGGGGAGACCCAGTACTTC.

DNA of the CDR3: TGTGCCAGCAGCTTAGGGTGGGACAGGGCCAACAATGAGCAGTTCTTC. Its translation: CASSLGWDRANNEQFF. The V gene is TRBV7-9, the J gene TRBJ2-1; TRBD1 matches at 9 bases. The trim removed 1 base at V and 5 bases at J, leaving 6 bases unmatched. The CDR3 has 16 amino acids. CDR1 is SEHNR and CDR2 is FQNEAQ in the germline V gene (reference sequence).

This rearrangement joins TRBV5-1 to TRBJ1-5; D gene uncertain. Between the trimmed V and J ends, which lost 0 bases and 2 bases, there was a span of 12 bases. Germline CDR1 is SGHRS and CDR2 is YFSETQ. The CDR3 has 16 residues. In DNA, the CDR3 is TGCGCCAGCAGCTTGGCCGGTAGGGCTGGCAATCAGCCCCAGCATTTT. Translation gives CASSLAGRAGNQPQHF. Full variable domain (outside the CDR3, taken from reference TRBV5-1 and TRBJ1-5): KAGVTQTPRYLIKTRGQQVTLSCSPISGHRSVSWYQQTPGQGLQFLFEYFSETQRNKGNFPGRFSGRQFSNSRSEMNVSTLELGDSALYLCASSLAGRAGNQPQHFGDGTRLSIL.

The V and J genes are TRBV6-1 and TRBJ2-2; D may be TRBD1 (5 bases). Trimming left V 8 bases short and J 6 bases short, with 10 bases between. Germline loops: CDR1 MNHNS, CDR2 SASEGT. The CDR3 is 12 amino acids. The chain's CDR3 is CASGRVAGELFF. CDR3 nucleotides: TGTGCCAGCGGCAGGGTTGCCGGGGAGCTGTTTTTT.

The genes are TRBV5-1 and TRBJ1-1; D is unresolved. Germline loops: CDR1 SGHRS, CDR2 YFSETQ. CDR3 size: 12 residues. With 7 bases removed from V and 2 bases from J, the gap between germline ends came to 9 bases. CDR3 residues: CASFEGNTEAFF. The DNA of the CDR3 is TGCGCCAGCTTCGAGGGCAACACTGAAGCTTTCTTT.

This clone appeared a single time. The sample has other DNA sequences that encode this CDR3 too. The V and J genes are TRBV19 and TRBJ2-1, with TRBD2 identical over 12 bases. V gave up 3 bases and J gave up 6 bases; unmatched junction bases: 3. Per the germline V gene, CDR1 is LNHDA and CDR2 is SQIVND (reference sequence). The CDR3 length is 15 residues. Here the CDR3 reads CASSIPSGGGNEQFF. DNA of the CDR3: TGTGCCAGTAGTATTCCTAGCGGGGGGGGCAATGAGCAGTTCTTC.

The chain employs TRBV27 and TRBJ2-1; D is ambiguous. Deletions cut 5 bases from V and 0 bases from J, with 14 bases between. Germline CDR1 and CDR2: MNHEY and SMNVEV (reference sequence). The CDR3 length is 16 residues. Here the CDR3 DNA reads TGTGCCAGCAGTACAACGGCGGAAAGCTCCTACAATGAGCAGTTCTTC. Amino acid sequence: CASSTTAESSYNEQFF.

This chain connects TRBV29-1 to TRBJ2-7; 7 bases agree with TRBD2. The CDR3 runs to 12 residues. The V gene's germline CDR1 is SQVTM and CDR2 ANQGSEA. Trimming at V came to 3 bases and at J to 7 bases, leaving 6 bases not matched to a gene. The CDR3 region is CSVDGLVGEQYF. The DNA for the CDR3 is TGCAGCGTTGATGGACTAGTGGGTGAGCAGTACTTC.

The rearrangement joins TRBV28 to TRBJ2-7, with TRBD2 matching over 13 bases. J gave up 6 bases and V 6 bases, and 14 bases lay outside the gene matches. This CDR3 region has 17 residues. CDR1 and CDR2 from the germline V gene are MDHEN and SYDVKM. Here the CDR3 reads CASRATVGLAGLPEQYF. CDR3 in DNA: TGTGCCAGCAGAGCTACCGTGGGACTAGCGGGACTCCCCGAGCAGTACTTC. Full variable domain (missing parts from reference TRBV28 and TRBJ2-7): DVKVTQSSRYLVKRTGEKVFLECVQDMDHENMFWYRQDPGLGLRLIYFSYDVKMKEKGDIPEGYSVSREKKERFSLILESASTNQTSMYLCASRATVGLAGLPEQYFGPGTRLTVT.

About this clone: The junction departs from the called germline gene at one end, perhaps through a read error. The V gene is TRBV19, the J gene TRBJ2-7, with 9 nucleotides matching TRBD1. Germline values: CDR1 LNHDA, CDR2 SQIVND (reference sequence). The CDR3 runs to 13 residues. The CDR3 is CASSIARTGEPYF. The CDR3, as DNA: TGTGCCAGTAGTATAGCCCGGACAGGGGAGCCGTACTTC.

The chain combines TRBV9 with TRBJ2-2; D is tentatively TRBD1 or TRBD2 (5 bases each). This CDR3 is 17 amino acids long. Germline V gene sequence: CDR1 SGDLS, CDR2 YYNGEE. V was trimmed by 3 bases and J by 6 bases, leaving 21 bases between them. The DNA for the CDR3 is TGTGCCAGCAGCGCCGGGGCCTTCCCCCCGGAGGCCGGGGAGCTGTTTTTT. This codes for CASSAGAFPPEAGELFF.

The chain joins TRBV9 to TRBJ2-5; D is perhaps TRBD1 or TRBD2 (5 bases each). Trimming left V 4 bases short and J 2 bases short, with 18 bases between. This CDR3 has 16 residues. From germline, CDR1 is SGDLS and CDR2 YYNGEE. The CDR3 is CASSIQDNEGQETQYF. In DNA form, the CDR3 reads TGTGCCAGCAGCATCCAGGACAATGAGGGTCAAGAGACCCAGTACTTC.

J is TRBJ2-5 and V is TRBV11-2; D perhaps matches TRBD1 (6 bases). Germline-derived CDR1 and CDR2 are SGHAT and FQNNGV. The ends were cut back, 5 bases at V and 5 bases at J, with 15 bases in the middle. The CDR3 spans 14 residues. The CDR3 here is CASSRTQGLETQYF. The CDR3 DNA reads TGTGCCAGCAGCCGTACACAGGGTTTGGAGACCCAGTACTTC.

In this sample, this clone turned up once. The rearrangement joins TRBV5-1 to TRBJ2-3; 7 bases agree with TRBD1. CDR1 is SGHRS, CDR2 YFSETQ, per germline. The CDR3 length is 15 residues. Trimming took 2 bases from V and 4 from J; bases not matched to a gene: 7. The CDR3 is CASSFRQGNADTQYF. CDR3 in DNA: TGCGCCAGCAGCTTCCGACAGGGAAACGCAGATACGCAGTATTTT.

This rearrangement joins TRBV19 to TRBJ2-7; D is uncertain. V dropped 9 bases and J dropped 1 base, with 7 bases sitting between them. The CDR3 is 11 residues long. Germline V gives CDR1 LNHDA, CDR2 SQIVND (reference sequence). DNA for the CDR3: TGTGCCAGAAAGCAATCCTACGAGCAGTACTTC. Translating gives CARKQSYEQYF.

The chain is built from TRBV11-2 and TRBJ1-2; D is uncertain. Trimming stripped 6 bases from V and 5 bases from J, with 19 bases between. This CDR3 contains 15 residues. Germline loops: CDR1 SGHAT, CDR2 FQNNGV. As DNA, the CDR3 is TGTGCCAGCAGTTACCCGAGCATCCCCCCGTATGGCTACACCTTC. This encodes CASSYPSIPPYGYTF.

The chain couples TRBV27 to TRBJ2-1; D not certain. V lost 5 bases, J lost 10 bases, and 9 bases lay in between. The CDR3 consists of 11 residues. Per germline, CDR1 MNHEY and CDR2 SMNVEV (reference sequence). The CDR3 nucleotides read TGTGCCAGCAGTGCAGGAGAGGAGCAGTTCTTC. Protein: CASSAGEEQFF.

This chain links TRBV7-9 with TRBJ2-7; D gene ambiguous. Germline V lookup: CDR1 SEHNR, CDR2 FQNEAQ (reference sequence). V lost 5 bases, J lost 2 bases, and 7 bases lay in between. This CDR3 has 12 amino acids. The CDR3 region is CASSPHPYEQYF. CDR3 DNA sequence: TGTGCCAGCAGCCCCCACCCCTACGAGCAGTACTTC.

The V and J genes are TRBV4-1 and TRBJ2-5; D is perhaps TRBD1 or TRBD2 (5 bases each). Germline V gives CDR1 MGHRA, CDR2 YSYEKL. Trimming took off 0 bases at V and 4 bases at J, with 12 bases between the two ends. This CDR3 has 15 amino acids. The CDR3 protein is CASSQEWGGGETQYF. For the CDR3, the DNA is TGCGCCAGCAGCCAAGAATGGGGTGGGGGAGAGACCCAGTACTTC.